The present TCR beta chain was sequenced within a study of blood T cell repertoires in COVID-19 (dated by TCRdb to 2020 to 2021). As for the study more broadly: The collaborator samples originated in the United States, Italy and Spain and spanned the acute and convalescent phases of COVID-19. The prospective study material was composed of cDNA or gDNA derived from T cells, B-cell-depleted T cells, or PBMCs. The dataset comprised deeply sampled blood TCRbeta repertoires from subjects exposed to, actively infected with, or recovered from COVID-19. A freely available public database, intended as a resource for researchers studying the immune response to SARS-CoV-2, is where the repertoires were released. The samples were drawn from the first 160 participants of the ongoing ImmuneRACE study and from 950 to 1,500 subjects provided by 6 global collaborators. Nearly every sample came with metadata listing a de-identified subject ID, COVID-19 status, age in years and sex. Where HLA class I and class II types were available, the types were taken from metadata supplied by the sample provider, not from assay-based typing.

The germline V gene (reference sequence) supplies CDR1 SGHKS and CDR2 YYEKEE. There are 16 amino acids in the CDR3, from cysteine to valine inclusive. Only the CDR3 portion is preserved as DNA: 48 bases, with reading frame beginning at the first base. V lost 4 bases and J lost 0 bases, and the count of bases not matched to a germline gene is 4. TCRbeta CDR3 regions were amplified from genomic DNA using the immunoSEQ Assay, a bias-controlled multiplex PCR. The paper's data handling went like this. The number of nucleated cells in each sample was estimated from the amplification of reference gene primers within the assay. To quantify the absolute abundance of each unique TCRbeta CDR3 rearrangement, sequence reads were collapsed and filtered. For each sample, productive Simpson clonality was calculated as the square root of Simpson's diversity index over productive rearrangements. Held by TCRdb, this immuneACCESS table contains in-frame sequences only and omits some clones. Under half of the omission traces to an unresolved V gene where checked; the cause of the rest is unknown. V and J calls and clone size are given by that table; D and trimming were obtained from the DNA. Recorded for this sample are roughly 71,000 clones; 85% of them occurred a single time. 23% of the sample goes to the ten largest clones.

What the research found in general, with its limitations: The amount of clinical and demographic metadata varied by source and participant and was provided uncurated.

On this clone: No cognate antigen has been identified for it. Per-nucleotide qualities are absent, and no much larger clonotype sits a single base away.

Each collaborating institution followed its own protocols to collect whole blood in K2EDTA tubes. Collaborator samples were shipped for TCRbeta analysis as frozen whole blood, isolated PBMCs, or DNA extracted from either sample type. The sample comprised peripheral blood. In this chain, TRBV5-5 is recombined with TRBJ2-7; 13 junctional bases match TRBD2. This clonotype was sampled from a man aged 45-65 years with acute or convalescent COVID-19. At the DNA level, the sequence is TGTGCCAGCAGCGGACTAGCGGGGGAAGGCTCCTACGAGCAGTACGTC. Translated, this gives CASSGLAGEGSYEQYV.